The clone carrying this T cell receptor beta chain appeared a few times. Its antigen is still unknown. This sample is drawn from a study of CD8+ T cells in alopecia areata. At the level of the study: The SALT score measured affected scalp surface percentage in treated patients.

The germline V gene encodes CDR1 MGHDK and CDR2 SYGVNS. The CDR3 has 13 amino acids. The J segment lost 1 base and the V segment lost 8 bases, leaving 4 bases of the junction unmatched. Treatment defined: oral pan-JAK inhibitor, 5-10 mg twice daily. Findings and caveats of the study: Unlike in mice, where it was clearer, TCR sharing across patients was less clear, possibly HLA-related.

Sequencing relied on a cDNA template that was reverse transcribed from extracted RNA. Clones were read by immunoSEQ multiplex PCR, and TCRdb kept only the in-frame ones, dropping some. The sample gives roughly 180,000 clones, around 56% of which show up once; 3.3% is in the top ten. The origin of this receptor is a human donor with alopecia areata. The chain has TRBV25-1 and TRBJ2-5; 7 bases are a match to TRBD1. The sample in question was CD4+ T cells sorted from blood, obtained at week 4, from a patient treated with tofacitinib. The CDR3 nucleotides are TGTGCCAGCGACGACAGGGTCCAAGAGACCCAGTACTTC. Protein product: CASDDRVQETQYF.